Described below is a single TCR beta chain sequence and its context. The sample belongs to a study of blood T cell repertoires in COVID-19. Trimming cost V 4 bases and J 6 bases; bases outside gene matches: 7. CDR1 and CDR2 from the germline V gene are MNHNY and SVGAGI (reference sequence). The CDR3 sequence is 16 residues long. Per the authors' pipeline: Reference gene primer amplification gave nucleated cell count estimates. Using immunoSEQ multiplex PCR, the repertoire was profiled, and TCRdb retains in-frame clones only, with some absent. The V and J calls and clone size come from that table; D and trimming were worked out from the DNA. The data show about 300,000 clones, 65% to 85% seen once.

The sample consisted of peripheral blood. This receptor was identified in a woman aged 50 to 60 with acute or convalescent COVID-19. The chain joins TRBV6-6 to TRBJ1-5, with 12 bases aligning to TRBD1. The CDR3 bases are TGTGCCAGCAGTTCGTCGGGACAGGGGGCGGGTCAGCCCCAGCATTTT. Translated, it gives CASSSSGQGAGQPQHF.